Following are 14 T cell receptor beta chains from one sample sequenced in a study of control samples from healthy donors and cancer patients. TCRdb keeps only in-frame clones here, not all; method: immunoSEQ multiplex PCR. The table lists around 180,000 clones, around 90% of them singletons, with 2% in the top ten. Sequences were obtained from blood. Receptors originate from a woman in her thirties or forties in good health.

The gene calls are TRBV9 and TRBJ2-3; possible D gene TRBD2, 5 bases. CDR1 is SGDLS, CDR2 YYNGEE, per germline. The CDR3 spans 14 residues. V was pared by 7 bases and J by 7 bases, with 19 bases between. CDR3 DNA sequence: TGTGCCAGCGCGAGGGAGTGGACTGACAATACGCAGTATTTT. Protein product: CASAREWTDNTQYF.

This chain uses TRBV6-5 with TRBJ2-1, with D perhaps being TRBD1 or TRBD2 (6 bases each). V was cut by 6 bases and J by 4 bases, with 16 bases left in between. The CDR3 spans 15 residues. The germline V gene encodes CDR1 MNHEY and CDR2 SVGAGI. CDR3 DNA: TGTGCCAGCAGACTCGGGGGCTCGGCTTACAATGAGCAGTTCTTC. Translated, it gives CASRLGGSAYNEQFF.

The chain links TRBV4-1 to TRBJ2-1; 8 positions agree with TRBD2. Trimming cost V 1 base and J 0 bases; bases outside gene matches: 2. The CDR3 covers 16 residues. Germline loops: CDR1 MGHRA, CDR2 YSYEKL. For the CDR3, the DNA is TGCGCCAGCAGCCAAGTTGGACTAGCCTCCTACAATGAGCAGTTCTTC. Protein: CASSQVGLASYNEQFF.

The chain has TRBV10-2 and TRBJ2-7; D is unresolved. The germline V gene has CDR1 WSHSY and CDR2 SAAADI. The length of the CDR3 is 14 residues. V was shortened by 3 bases and J by 2 bases, with 11 bases between the two germline ends. The CDR3 DNA follows: TGCGCCAGCAGTGACGGTTTCACAACCTACGAGCAGTACTTC. Translation gives CASSDGFTTYEQYF.

V is TRBV18 and J is TRBJ2-1; tentatively, D is TRBD2 (6 bases). The ends were cut back, 3 bases at V and 6 bases at J, with 15 bases in the middle. The CDR3 runs to 15 residues. CDR1 is KGHSH, CDR2 LQKENI, per germline. Here the CDR3 reads CASSPGDLAINEQFF. The CDR3 coding sequence is TGTGCCAGCTCACCTGGCGACCTAGCGATCAATGAGCAGTTCTTC. Together with reference TRBV18 and TRBJ2-1, the CDR3 gives the full variable domain: NAGVMQNPRHLVRRRGQEARLRCSPMKGHSHVYWYRQLPEEGLKFMVYLQKENIIDESGMPKERFSAEFPKEGPSILRIQQVVRGDSAAYFCASSPGDLAINEQFFGPGTRLTVL.

The chain couples TRBV5-1 to TRBJ2-2; TRBD2 matches at 13 bases. This CDR3 has 19 residues. Germline lookup yields CDR1 SGHRS and CDR2 YFSETQ. The junction had 10 bases not matched to a gene; V was cut back by 2 bases and J by 3 bases. DNA of the CDR3: TGCGCCAGCAGCTTTTGGACTAGCGGGGGTGCGGGGCACACCGGGGAGCTGTTTTTT. Amino acid sequence: CASSFWTSGGAGHTGELFF.

J is TRBJ1-6 and V is TRBV28; D might be TRBD1 (5 bases). Germline loops: CDR1 MDHEN, CDR2 SYDVKM. CDR3 length: 16 residues. The germline V and J ends were trimmed by 5 bases and 7 bases, with 18 bases remaining between them. The CDR3 here is CASSPPGVRTNSPLHF. The DNA for the CDR3 is TGTGCCAGCAGTCCTCCGGGGGTCAGGACCAATTCACCCCTCCACTTT.

Of note for this clone: The junction and the germline gene differ at one end; a read error may be behind it. The chain has TRBV2 and TRBJ1-5; no reliable D call. Germline loops: CDR1 SNHLY, CDR2 FYNNEI. This CDR3 has 14 amino acids. DNA of the CDR3: TGTGCCAGCAGGGAAGACACACCCAATCAGCCCCAGCATTTT. Translation gives CASREDTPNQPQHF.

The chain carries TRBV20-1 and TRBJ2-7, with D uncertain. Germline-derived CDR1 and CDR2 are DFQATT and SNEGSKA (reference sequence). This CDR3 has 11 amino acids. V was cut by 3 bases and J by 5 bases, with 8 bases left in between. CDR3 loop: CSARNADEQYF. For the CDR3, the DNA is TGCAGTGCTAGGAACGCAGACGAGCAGTACTTC.

V and J are TRBV15 and TRBJ1-1; no reliable D call. The CDR3 has 15 amino acids. CDR1 LNHNV and CDR2 YYDKDF come from the germline V gene (reference sequence). V was clipped by 1 base and J by 3 bases, with 12 bases between them. The chain's CDR3 is CATSRAGYVHTEAFF. The CDR3 DNA is TGTGCCACCAGCAGAGCCGGATACGTTCACACTGAAGCTTTCTTT.

The CDR3 sequence: CAISEGSHEQYF. CDR3 coding DNA: TGTGCCATCAGTGAGGGTTCCCACGAGCAGTACTTC. The J gene is TRBJ2-7, the V gene TRBV10-3; D not resolved. Trimming removed 2 bases at V and 5 bases at J, with 7 bases between. CDR3 length: 12 residues. Germline V lookup: CDR1 ENHRY, CDR2 SYGVKD.

This rearrangement joins TRBV5-1 to TRBJ1-1; D is perhaps TRBD1 (6 bases). Germline CDR1 reads SGHRS; CDR2 reads YFSETQ. This CDR3 is 13 amino acids long. Trimming shortened V by 7 bases and J by 1 base, and 11 bases separated the two germline ends. The CDR3 loop is CASRQDPNTEAFF. CDR3 DNA: TGCGCCAGCCGACAGGACCCGAACACTGAAGCTTTCTTT.

The chain carries TRBV15 and TRBJ1-5; D is undetermined. The CDR3 has 16 residues. The germline V gene has CDR1 LNHNV and CDR2 YYDKDF (reference sequence). Trimming left V 0 bases short and J 5 bases short, with 14 bases between. The CDR3 here is CATSRDRQDGYQPQHF. The CDR3 nucleotides are TGTGCCACCAGCAGAGATAGGCAGGACGGATATCAGCCCCAGCATTTT.

The chain joins TRBV5-1 to TRBJ2-5, with 9 bases matching TRBD1. The germline CDR1 and CDR2 sequences are SGHRS and YFSETQ. Trimming took 2 bases from V and 2 from J; bases not matched to a gene: 4. This CDR3 comprises 15 residues. CDR3: CASSFGQGLQETQYF. Written as DNA, the CDR3 is TGCGCCAGCAGCTTCGGACAGGGGCTACAAGAGACCCAGTACTTC.